One and the same sample provided the 13 T cell receptor beta chains below, sequenced in a study of blood T cell repertoires in COVID-19. Generated by immunoSEQ multiplex PCR, the TCRdb table keeps only in-frame clones and is missing some. Altogether about 72,000 clones are present, 82% being singletons, with the ten largest covering under 20%. Sequenced sample: peripheral blood. The receptor source for this set is a human donor in a cohort sampled during active COVID-19.

In this sample, this clone turned up once. The rearrangement uses TRBV7-6 and TRBJ1-3; no clear D gene. Germline values: CDR1 SGHVS, CDR2 FNYEAQ. The V end lost 4 bases, the J end lost 4 bases, and 8 bases lay between the germline ends. This CDR3 has 13 residues. This chain's CDR3 is CASSSVEGNTIYF. The CDR3 nucleotides read TGTGCCAGCAGCTCGGTTGAGGGAAACACCATATATTTT.

The rearrangement links TRBV7-2 to TRBJ2-7, with D possibly TRBD1 on 5 matching bases. Germline CDR1 and CDR2: SGHTA and FQGNSA. This CDR3 has 14 amino acids. Trimming removed 4 bases at V and 3 bases at J, with 13 bases between. This CDR3 is CASSYPTQGYEQYF. As DNA, the CDR3 is TGTGCCAGCAGCTACCCAACCCAGGGCTACGAGCAGTACTTC.

As to this clone: Other DNA sequences within the sample encode an identical CDR3. This sequence joins TRBV30 and TRBJ1-1; D is uncertain. Germline V lookup: CDR1 GTSNPN, CDR2 SVGIG (reference sequence). Trimming pared 3 bases from V and 0 bases from J, leaving 8 bases between. The CDR3 consists of 13 residues. The CDR3 here is CAWSVSLNTEAFF. The DNA of the CDR3 is TGTGCCTGGAGCGTAAGCCTGAACACTGAAGCTTTCTTT.

V and J are TRBV5-6 and TRBJ1-3; no firm D call. In germline, CDR1 is SGHDT, CDR2 YYEEEE. V gave up 0 bases and J gave up 0 bases, with 7 bases separating them. CDR3 length: 15 residues. The chain's CDR3 is CASSLARSSGNTIYF. CDR3 bases: TGTGCCAGCAGCTTGGCCAGGTCCTCTGGAAACACCATATATTTT.

The rearrangement uses TRBV27 and TRBJ1-1, with TRBD1 matching 8 bases. After removal of 4 bases from V and 0 bases from J, the junction contained 10 bases not matched to a gene. The CDR3 totals 17 residues. Germline lookup yields CDR1 MNHEY and CDR2 SMNVEV (reference sequence). The CDR3 DNA sequence: TGTGCCAGCAGTTCAAATCGACAGGGGAGGTTGAACACTGAAGCTTTCTTT. Protein product: CASSSNRQGRLNTEAFF.

This clone was counted once. The chain employs TRBV5-1 and TRBJ1-3; 9 positions match TRBD1. V shed 3 bases, J shed 4 bases, and the junction held 2 bases outside the gene matches. Germline V lookup: CDR1 SGHRS, CDR2 YFSETQ. CDR3 length equals 14 residues. The CDR3 spells CASSWTGEGNTIYF. CDR3 nucleotide sequence: TGCGCCAGCAGCTGGACAGGGGAAGGAAACACCATATATTTT.

This clone was seen once. The chain has TRBV6-6 and TRBJ1-5; weak D call: TRBD1 (5 bases). V lost 5 bases and J 6 bases, leaving 17 bases between the germline ends. Germline loops: CDR1 MNHNY, CDR2 SVGAGI (reference sequence). This CDR3 has 15 amino acids. CDR3: CASSPQTATSQPQHF. DNA for the CDR3: TGTGCCAGCAGTCCGCAGACAGCTACCAGTCAGCCCCAGCATTTT.

The chain is built from TRBV2 and TRBJ2-3; 10 nucleotides line up with TRBD2. Germline assignment: CDR1 SNHLY and CDR2 FYNNEI. CDR3 length equals 15 residues. J lost 9 bases, V lost 2 bases, and 8 bases had no gene match. The DNA of the CDR3 is TGTGCCAGCAGTGAATCAAGCGGGGGGGGAGTGACGCAGTATTTT. Its translation is CASSESSGGGVTQYF.

DNA of the CDR3: TGTGCCAGCACCCCACAGGGAAATGTCGAAAAACTGTTTTTT. Its protein product is CASTPQGNVEKLFF. The rearrangement uses TRBV2 and TRBJ1-4, with D maybe TRBD1 (6 bases). In germline, CDR1 is SNHLY, CDR2 FYNNEI. The CDR3 contains 14 residues. Trimming shortened V by 7 bases and J by 8 bases, and 17 bases separated the two germline ends.

The chain links TRBV6-6 to TRBJ1-1, with 8 bases aligning to TRBD1. Germline CDR1 and CDR2: MNHNY and SVGAGI (reference sequence). CDR3 length: 12 residues. With V trimmed by 4 bases and J by 8 bases, 3 bases remained unmatched. The CDR3 DNA is TGTGCCAGCAGTTCTAGGACAGGGGAAGCTTTCTTT. Translated, it gives CASSSRTGEAFF.

The V call is TRBV6-5, the J call TRBJ1-6, with D possibly being TRBD1 (6 bases). Germline V CDR1 and CDR2: MNHEY, SVGAGI. V dropped 0 bases and J dropped 10 bases, with 13 bases sitting between them. This CDR3 is built from 15 residues. The CDR3 region has the DNA TGTGCCAGCAGTTACTCCGGGACATCGGGATCACCCCTCCACTTT. Protein product: CASSYSGTSGSPLHF.

V is TRBV7-3 and J is TRBJ1-2, with 9 bases identical to TRBD1. Germline values: CDR1 SGHTA, CDR2 FQGTGA. J was trimmed by 8 bases and V by 4 bases; bases with no gene match: 5. The CDR3 is made up of 13 amino acids. CDR3 sequence reads: CASSSGQGMGYTF. The CDR3 bases are TGTGCCAGCAGCTCAGGACAGGGGATGGGCTACACCTTC.

J is TRBJ1-5 and V is TRBV23-1; 9 bases map to TRBD1. TRBV23-1 is treated as an ORF (open reading frame) with a function not yet certain. Trimming at V came to 8 bases and at J to 5 bases, leaving 13 bases not matched to a gene. The CDR3 runs to 16 residues. The CDR3 DNA sequence: TGCGCCAGCCGTAAAGCAAAGGGACAGGGACATCAGCCCCAGCATTTT. Its protein is CASRKAKGQGHQPQHF.